Listed below are T cell receptor beta chains from one sample, sequenced in a study of CD8 T cells in Susac syndrome. Using its own MiXCR run on the immunoSEQ multiplex PCR reads, TCRdb lists one record per CDR3 protein. The table has 120,000 or so distinct CDR3 sequences, approximately 93% seen once. Sequencing was performed on CD4+ T cells from PBMCs. The receptors originated from a human donor with multiple sclerosis. CDR3s include the opening cysteine and the closing phenylalanine or tryptophan. A D gene is named only where the DNA matches it firmly. Clone size is given for some rows only: seen once, a few or many times, or a class if the clone is expanded.

D | J | size | V | CDR3 | DNA
TRBD2 | TRBJ2-1 | - | TRBV2 | CASRTSGPYNEQFF | TGTGCCAGCAGGACTAGCGGACCCTACAATGAGCAGTTCTTC
- | TRBJ2-7 | once | TRBV3-1 | CASSPGTAYGLYEQYF | TGTGCCAGCAGCCCCGGGACCGCCTACGGACTATACGAGCAGTACTTC
TRBD1 | TRBJ2-7 | - | TRBV30 | CAWSPDRGYEQYF | TGTGCCTGGAGTCCGGACAGGGGCTACGAGCAGTACTTC
TRBD2 | TRBJ2-1 | few | TRBV11-2 | CASSQGRGSTYNEQFF | TGTGCCAGCAGCCAAGGGCGGGGGTCGACATACAATGAGCAGTTCTTC
- | TRBJ1-3 | - | TRBV7-3 | CASSLNQGGGNTIYF | TGTGCCAGCAGCTTAAACCAGGGAGGTGGAAACACCATATATTTT
- | TRBJ2-3 | - | TRBV12-5 | CASGLFGLDTQYF | TGTGCTAGTGGTTTGTTCGGTCTTGATACGCAGTATTTT
- | TRBJ2-5 | - | TRBV20-1 | CSAIAADQETQYF | TGCAGTGCTATAGCCGCGGACCAAGAGACCCAGTACTTC
- | TRBJ1-5 | once | TRBV19 | CASSVIQWGASNQPQHF | TGTGCCAGTAGTGTCATACAGTGGGGGGCCTCCAATCAGCCCCAGCATTTT
TRBD1 | TRBJ2-7 | - | TRBV20-1 | CSARQGRAYEQYF | TGCAGTGCAAGACAGGGAAGAGCCTACGAGCAGTACTTC
- | TRBJ2-2 | - | TRBV7-9 | CASSLRTVMNTGELFF | TGTGCCAGCAGCCTAAGGACAGTAATGAACACCGGGGAGCTGTTTTTT
- | TRBJ2-5 | - | TRBV7-2 | CASLLGAGLQETQYF | TGTGCCAGCCTCCTTGGGGCGGGGTTACAGGAGACCCAGTACTTC
- | TRBJ2-6 | - | TRBV6-1 | CASSQEGVVSGANVLTF | TGTGCCAGCAGCCAGGAAGGGGTCGTTTCTGGGGCCAACGTCCTGACTTTC
- | TRBJ1-6 | - | TRBV12-3/TRBV12-4 | CASRLSSGGSPLHF | TGTGCCAGCAGGCTATCGTCCGGGGGTTCACCCCTCCACTTT
- | TRBJ2-1 | - | TRBV12-5 | CASGLVPHSSYNEQFF | TGTGCTAGTGGTTTGGTACCCCACAGCTCCTACAATGAGCAGTTCTTC
- | TRBJ2-5 | - | TRBV19 | CASKGGQETQYF | TGTGCCAGTAAAGGGGGCCAAGAGACCCAGTACTTC
TRBD1 | TRBJ1-5 | few | TRBV6-2/TRBV6-3 | CASSRGQGGQPQHF | TGTGCCAGCAGTCGCGGACAGGGTGGACAGCCCCAGCATTTT
- | TRBJ2-2 | - | TRBV6-2/TRBV6-3 | CASRIGQNTGELFF | TGTGCCAGCAGGATTGGACAGAACACCGGGGAGCTGTTTTTT
- | TRBJ2-3 | - | TRBV20-1 | CSARAVGKLASTDTQYF | TGCAGTGCTAGAGCAGTGGGAAAACTGGCTAGCACAGATACGCAGTATTTT
- | TRBJ2-2 | - | TRBV2 | CASSEGRSTGELFF | TGTGCCAGCAGTGAGGGCAGGTCCACCGGGGAGCTGTTTTTT
- | TRBJ2-2 | once | TRBV24-1 | CATSDFPTLTGELFF | TGTGCCACCAGTGATTTCCCGACCCTCACCGGGGAGCTGTTTTTT
- | TRBJ2-7 | - | TRBV7-3 | CASSLLGGPSYEQYF | TGTGCCAGCAGCTTATTGGGGGGCCCCTCCTACGAGCAGTACTTC
- | TRBJ1-6 | - | TRBV5-1 | CASSLGTAGSPLHF | TGCGCCAGCAGCTTAGGTACAGCAGGCTCACCCCTCCACTTT
- | TRBJ1-4 | - | TRBV14 | CASSHPGEKLFF | TGTGCCAGCAGCCATCCTGGGGAAAAACTGTTTTTT
- | TRBJ2-5 | - | TRBV5-6 | CASSLGRWEEKQETQYF | TGTGCCAGCAGCTTGGGTCGGTGGGAGGAAAAACAAGAGACCCAGTACTTC
- | TRBJ1-2 | - | TRBV4-2 | CASSQEGSGSNGYTF | TGTGCCAGCAGCCAAGAAGGTTCAGGGTCCAATGGCTACACCTTC
- | TRBJ2-2 | - | TRBV7-9 | CASSLNGRGELFF | TGTGCCAGCAGCTTAAACGGCCGGGGAGAGCTGTTTTTT
TRBD2 | TRBJ2-3 | - | TRBV7-2 | CASSLAASGGPRDTQYF | TGTGCCAGCAGCTTAGCGGCTAGCGGGGGGCCCAGGGATACGCAGTATTTT
TRBD2 | TRBJ2-7 | few | TRBV29-1 | CSVGGGTYEQYF | TGCAGCGTTGGCGGGGGGACCTACGAGCAGTACTTC
- | TRBJ1-6 | - | TRBV6-6 | CASSIPGQNSPLHF | TGTGCCAGCAGTATCCCGGGACAAAATTCACCCCTCCACTTT
- | TRBJ2-3 | - | TRBV7-9 | CASSPGGGSTDTQYF | TGTGCCAGCAGCCCTGGGGGTGGTAGCACAGATACGCAGTATTTT
- | TRBJ1-5 | - | TRBV7-6 | CASSLGRSTPQHF | TGTGCCAGCAGCTTGGGGAGATCAACGCCCCAGCATTTT
TRBD1 | TRBJ1-1 | - | TRBV10-3 | CAISESSGGRGAFF | TGTGCCATCAGTGAGTCGTCAGGGGGCCGTGGAGCTTTCTTT
- | TRBJ2-2 | - | TRBV3-1 | CASSQSGAGELFF | TGTGCCAGCAGCCAATCGGGGGCCGGGGAGCTGTTTTTT
- | TRBJ2-7 | - | TRBV20-1 | CSARAESYEQYF | TGCAGTGCTAGAGCCGAAAGCTACGAGCAGTACTTC
- | TRBJ1-1 | - | TRBV9 | CASSFWTEMNTEAFF | TGTGCCAGCAGCTTCTGGACAGAAATGAACACTGAAGCTTTCTTT
- | TRBJ1-1 | - | TRBV6-5 | CASRQAISFNTEAFF | TGTGCCAGTAGACAGGCCATCTCTTTTAACACTGAAGCTTTCTTT
- | TRBJ2-7 | - | TRBV20-1 | CSARDGGLYEQYF | TGCAGTGCTAGAGATGGTGGCCTCTACGAGCAGTACTTC
TRBD1 | TRBJ2-7 | - | TRBV2 | CASSEGFRDSSYEQYF | TGTGCCAGCAGTGAAGGCTTCCGGGACAGCTCCTACGAGCAGTACTTC
- | TRBJ1-2 | - | TRBV10-3 | CAISEANSRYTF | TGTGCCATCAGTGAGGCGAACAGCCGCTACACCTTC
TRBD1 | TRBJ1-1 | - | TRBV4-1 | CASSQAPPHRGRNEDTEAFF | TGCGCCAGCAGCCAAGCCCCCCCCCACAGGGGGCGTAACGAGGACACTGAAGCTTTCTTT
- | TRBJ1-2 | once | TRBV3-1 | CASSNFYRDGYTF | TGTGCCAGCAGCAACTTTTACAGGGATGGCTACACCTTC
TRBD1 | TRBJ1-4 | - | TRBV5-4 | CASSRGQGLGEKLFF | TGTGCCAGCAGCCGAGGACAGGGCCTAGGCGAAAAACTGTTTTTT
- | TRBJ2-3 | - | TRBV7-8 | CASRRWDGWVDTQYF | TGTGCCAGCAGACGTTGGGACGGATGGGTAGATACGCAGTATTTT
- | TRBJ1-4 | - | TRBV5-1 | CASSLNDRKKLFF | TGCGCCAGCAGCCTGAACGACAGGAAAAAACTTTTTTTT
- | TRBJ1-5 | - | TRBV12-3/TRBV12-4 | CASRLQGIGQPQHF | TGTGCCAGCAGATTACAGGGAATAGGCCAGCCCCAGCATTTT
- | TRBJ1-1 | - | TRBV11-2 | CASSLDLRKAFF | TGTGCCAGCAGCTTAGATCTCCGTAAAGCTTTCTTT
TRBD1 | TRBJ1-1 | - | TRBV10-3 | CAIRDREWAEAFF | TGTGCCATCAGAGACAGGGAATGGGCTGAAGCTTTCTTT
- | TRBJ1-5 | - | TRBV12-3/TRBV12-4 | CASSLLYTNQPQHF | TGTGCCAGCAGTTTGCTGTACACGAATCAGCCCCAGCATTTT
TRBD1 | TRBJ1-6 | - | TRBV30 | CAWKQGAAYNSPLHF | TGTGCCTGGAAACAGGGGGCAGCCTATAATTCACCCCTCCACTTT
TRBD1 | TRBJ1-5 | - | TRBV2 | CASTAGQASNQPQHF | TGTGCCAGCACCGCCGGACAGGCTAGCAATCAGCCCCAGCATTTT
- | TRBJ2-3 | - | TRBV7-2 | CASSLGLYTDTQYF | TGTGCCAGCAGCTTAGGACTGTACACAGATACGCAGTATTTT
- | TRBJ1-1 | - | TRBV23-1 | CARRVGNTEAFF | TGCGCCCGTCGAGTGGGGAACACTGAAGCTTTCTTT
- | TRBJ2-5 | - | TRBV20-1 | CSASQNQETQYF | TGCAGTGCTAGCCAGAACCAAGAGACCCAGTACTTC
TRBD1 | TRBJ1-2 | - | TRBV6-5 | CASSSPLQGAGGYTF | TGTGCCAGCAGTTCCCCCCTACAGGGGGCAGGAGGCTACACCTTC
TRBD1 | TRBJ1-1 | - | TRBV20-1 | CSARPGGRANTEAFF | TGCAGTGCTAGACCAGGGGGCAGGGCGAACACTGAAGCTTTCTTT